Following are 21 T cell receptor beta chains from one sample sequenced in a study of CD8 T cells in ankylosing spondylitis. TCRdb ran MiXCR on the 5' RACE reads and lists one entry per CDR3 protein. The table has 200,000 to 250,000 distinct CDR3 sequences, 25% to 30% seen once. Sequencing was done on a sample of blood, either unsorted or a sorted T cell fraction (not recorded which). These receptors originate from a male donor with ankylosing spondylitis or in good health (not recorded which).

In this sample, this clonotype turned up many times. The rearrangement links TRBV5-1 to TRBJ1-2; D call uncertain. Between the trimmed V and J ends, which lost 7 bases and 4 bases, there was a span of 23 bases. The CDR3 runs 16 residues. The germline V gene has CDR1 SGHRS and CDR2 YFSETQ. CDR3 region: CASRPGSTAKLYGYTF. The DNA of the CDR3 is TGCGCCAGCCGCCCCGGGTCTACAGCCAAACTCTATGGCTACACCTTC.

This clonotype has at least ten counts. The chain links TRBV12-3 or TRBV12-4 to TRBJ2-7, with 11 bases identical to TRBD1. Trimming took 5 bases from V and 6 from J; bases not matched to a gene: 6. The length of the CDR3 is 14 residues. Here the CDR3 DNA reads TGTGCCAGCAGTCCCCGGGACAGGGGGTCCGAGCAGTACTTC. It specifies CASSPRDRGSEQYF.

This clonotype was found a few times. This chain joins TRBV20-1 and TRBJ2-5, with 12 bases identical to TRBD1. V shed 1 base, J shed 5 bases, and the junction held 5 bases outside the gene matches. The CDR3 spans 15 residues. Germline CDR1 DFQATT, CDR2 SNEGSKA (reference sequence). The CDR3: CSARGDRGRRETQYF. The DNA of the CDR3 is TGCAGTGCTAGAGGGGACAGGGGGCGTCGGGAGACCCAGTACTTC.

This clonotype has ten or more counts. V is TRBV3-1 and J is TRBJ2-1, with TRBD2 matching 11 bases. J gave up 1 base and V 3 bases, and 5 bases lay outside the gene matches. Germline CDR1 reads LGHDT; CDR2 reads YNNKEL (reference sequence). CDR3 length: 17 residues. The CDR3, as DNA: TGTGCCAGCAGCCATTTAGCGGGAGGGATATCCTACAATGAGCAGTTCTTC. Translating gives CASSHLAGGISYNEQFF.

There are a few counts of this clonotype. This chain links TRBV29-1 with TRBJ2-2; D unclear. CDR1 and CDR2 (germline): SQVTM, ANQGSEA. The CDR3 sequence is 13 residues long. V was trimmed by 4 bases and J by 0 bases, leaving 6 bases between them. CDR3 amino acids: CSVGATNTGELFF. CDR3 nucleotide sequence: TGCAGCGTTGGCGCAACGAACACCGGGGAGCTGTTTTTT.

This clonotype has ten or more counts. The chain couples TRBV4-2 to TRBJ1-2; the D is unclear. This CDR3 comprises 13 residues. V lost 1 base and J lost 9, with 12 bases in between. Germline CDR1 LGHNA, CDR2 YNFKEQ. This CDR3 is CASSQGDDERYTF. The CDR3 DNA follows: TGTGCCAGCAGCCAAGGAGATGATGAGCGCTACACCTTC.

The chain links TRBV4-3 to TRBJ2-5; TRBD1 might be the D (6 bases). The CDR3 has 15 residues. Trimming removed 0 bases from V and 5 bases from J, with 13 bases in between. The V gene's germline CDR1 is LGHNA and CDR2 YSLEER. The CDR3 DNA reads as TGCGCCAGCAGCCAAGATGCGGACAGATGGGAGACCCAGTACTTC. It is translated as CASSQDADRWETQYF.

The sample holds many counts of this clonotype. CDR3 residues: CASKGDSSGELFF. The CDR3 DNA follows: TGTGCCAGCAAAGGGGACAGTTCCGGGGAGCTGTTTTTT. The rearrangement joins TRBV6-6 to TRBJ2-2; 7 bases align to TRBD1. Germline V gene sequence: CDR1 MNHNY, CDR2 SVGAGI (reference sequence). CDR3 size: 13 residues. J lost 6 bases, V lost 7 bases, and 5 bases had no gene match.

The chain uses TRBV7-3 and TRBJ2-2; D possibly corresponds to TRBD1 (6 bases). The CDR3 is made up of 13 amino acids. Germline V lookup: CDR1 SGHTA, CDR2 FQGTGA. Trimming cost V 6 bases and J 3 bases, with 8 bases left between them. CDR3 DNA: TGTGCCAGCAGTACAGGGTACACCGGGGAGCTGTTTTTT. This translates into CASSTGYTGELFF.

For the CDR3, the DNA is TGTGCCAGCAGCCCCCGGGAAGCTAATGAAAAACTGTTTTTT. It codes for CASSPREANEKLFF. The chain employs TRBV4-2 and TRBJ1-4; D unresolved. There are 14 residues in the CDR3. The V end lost 4 bases, the J end lost 3 bases, and 9 bases lay between the germline ends. CDR1 is LGHNA and CDR2 is YNFKEQ in the germline V gene.

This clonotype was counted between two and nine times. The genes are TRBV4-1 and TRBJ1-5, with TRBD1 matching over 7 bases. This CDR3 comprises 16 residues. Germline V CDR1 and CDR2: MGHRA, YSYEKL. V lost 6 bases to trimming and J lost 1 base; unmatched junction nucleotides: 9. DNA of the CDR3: TGCGCCAGCAGTCATACAGGGGAGTGGAGCAATCAGCCCCAGCATTTT. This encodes CASSHTGEWSNQPQHF.

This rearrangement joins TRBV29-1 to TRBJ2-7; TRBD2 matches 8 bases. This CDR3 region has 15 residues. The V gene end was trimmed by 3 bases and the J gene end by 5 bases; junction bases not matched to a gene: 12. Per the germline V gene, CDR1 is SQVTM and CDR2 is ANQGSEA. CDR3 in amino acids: CSVDLGSGSFNEQYF. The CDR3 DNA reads TGCAGCGTTGACCTTGGGAGCGGGAGTTTCAACGAGCAGTACTTC.

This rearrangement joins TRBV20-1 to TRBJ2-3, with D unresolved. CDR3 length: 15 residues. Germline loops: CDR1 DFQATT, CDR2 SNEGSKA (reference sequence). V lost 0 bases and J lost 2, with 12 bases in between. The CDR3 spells CSARDRQLPTDTQYF. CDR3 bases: TGCAGTGCTAGAGATCGGCAGTTACCCACAGATACGCAGTATTTT.

CDR3 residues: CSASDRKDRSWDQPQHF. The CDR3 DNA sequence: TGCAGTGCTAGCGATCGGAAGGACAGGTCCTGGGATCAGCCCCAGCATTTT. V is TRBV20-1 and J is TRBJ1-5; 7 nucleotides line up with TRBD1. Germline lookup yields CDR1 DFQATT and CDR2 SNEGSKA (reference sequence). This CDR3 is built from 17 residues. V trimming: 3 bases; J trimming: 5 bases; junction bases outside the gene matches: 16.

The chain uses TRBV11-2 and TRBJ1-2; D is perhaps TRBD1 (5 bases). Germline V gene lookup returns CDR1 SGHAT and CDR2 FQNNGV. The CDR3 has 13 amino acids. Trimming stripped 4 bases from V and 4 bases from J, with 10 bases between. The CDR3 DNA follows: TGTGCCAGCAGCTCTTCAGGGCCCTATGGCTACACCTTC. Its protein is CASSSSGPYGYTF.

In nucleotides, the CDR3 is TGTGCCAGCAGTTACAGGAGGGGCCCCCTAAACAATGAGCAGTTCTTC. Amino acid sequence: CASSYRRGPLNNEQFF. The chain links TRBV6-2 or TRBV6-3 to TRBJ2-1; D may be TRBD2 (6 bases). Trimming removed 2 bases at V and 5 bases at J, with 16 bases between. The CDR3 length is 16 residues. The germline gives CDR1 MNHEY, CDR2 SVGEGT.

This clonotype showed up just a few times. The CDR3 sequence is CASSTSTGWGNTEAFF. The CDR3 DNA is TGTGCCAGCAGCACCTCGACAGGATGGGGAAACACTGAAGCTTTCTTT. V gene TRBV5-5 combines with J gene TRBJ1-1; perhaps TRBD1 as D (6 bases). CDR1 SGHKS and CDR2 YYEKEE come from the germline V gene (reference sequence). The CDR3 runs to 16 residues. Trimming cost V 4 bases and J 2 bases, with 18 bases left between them.

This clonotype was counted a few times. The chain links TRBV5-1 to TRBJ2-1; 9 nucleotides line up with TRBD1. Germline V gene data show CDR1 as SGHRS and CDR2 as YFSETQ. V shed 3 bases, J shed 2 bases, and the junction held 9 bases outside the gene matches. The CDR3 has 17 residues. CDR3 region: CASSYLQGASPYNEQFF. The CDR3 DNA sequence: TGCGCCAGCAGCTACCTACAGGGGGCTTCCCCCTACAATGAGCAGTTCTTC. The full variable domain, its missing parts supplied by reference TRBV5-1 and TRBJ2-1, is KAGVTQTPRYLIKTRGQQVTLSCSPISGHRSVSWYQQTPGQGLQFLFEYFSETQRNKGNFPGRFSGRQFSNSRSEMNVSTLELGDSALYLCASSYLQGASPYNEQFFGPGTRLTVL.

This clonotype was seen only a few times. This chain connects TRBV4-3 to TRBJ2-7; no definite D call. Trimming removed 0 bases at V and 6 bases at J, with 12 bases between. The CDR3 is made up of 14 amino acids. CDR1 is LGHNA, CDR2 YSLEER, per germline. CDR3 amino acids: CASSQDMIRFEQYF. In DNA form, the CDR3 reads TGCGCCAGCAGCCAAGATATGATCAGATTCGAGCAGTACTTC.

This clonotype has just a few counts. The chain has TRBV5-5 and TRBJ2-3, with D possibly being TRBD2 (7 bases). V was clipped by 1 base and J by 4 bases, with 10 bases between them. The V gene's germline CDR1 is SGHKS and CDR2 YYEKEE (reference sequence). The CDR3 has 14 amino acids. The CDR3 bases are TGTGCCAGCAGCTTGCGGGGGGCTGCAGATACGCAGTATTTT. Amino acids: CASSLRGAADTQYF. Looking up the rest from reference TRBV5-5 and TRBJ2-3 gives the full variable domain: DAGVTQSPTHLIKTRGQQVTLRCSPISGHKSVSWYQQVLGQGPQFIFQYYEKEERGRGNFPDRFSARQFPNYSSELNVNALLLGDSALYLCASSLRGAADTQYFGPGTRLTVL.

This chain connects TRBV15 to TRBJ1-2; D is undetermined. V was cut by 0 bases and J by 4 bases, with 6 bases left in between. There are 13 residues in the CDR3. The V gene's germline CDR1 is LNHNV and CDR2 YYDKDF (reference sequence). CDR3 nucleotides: TGTGCCACCAGCAGAGATCGGTTCTATGGCTACACCTTC. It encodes CATSRDRFYGYTF.